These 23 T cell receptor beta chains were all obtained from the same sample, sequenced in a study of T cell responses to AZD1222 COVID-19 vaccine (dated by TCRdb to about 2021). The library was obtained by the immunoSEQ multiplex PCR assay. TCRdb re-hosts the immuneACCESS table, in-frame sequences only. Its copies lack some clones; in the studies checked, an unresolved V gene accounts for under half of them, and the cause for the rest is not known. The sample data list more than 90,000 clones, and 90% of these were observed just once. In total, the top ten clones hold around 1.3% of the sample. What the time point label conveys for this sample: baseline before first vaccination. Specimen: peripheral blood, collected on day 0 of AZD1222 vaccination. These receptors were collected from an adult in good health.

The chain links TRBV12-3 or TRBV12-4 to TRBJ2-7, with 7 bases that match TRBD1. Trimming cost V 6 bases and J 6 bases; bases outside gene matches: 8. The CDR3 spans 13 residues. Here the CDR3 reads CASRSPGGVEQYF. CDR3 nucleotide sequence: TGTGCCAGCAGATCCCCAGGGGGAGTCGAGCAGTACTTC.

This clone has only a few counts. CDR3 loop: CASSQQRRETQYF. As DNA, the CDR3 is TGTGCCAGCAGTCAGCAAAGGCGGGAGACCCAGTACTTC. The chain joins TRBV2 to TRBJ2-5, with D unclear. The CDR3 totals 13 residues. Germline V lookup: CDR1 SNHLY, CDR2 FYNNEI. V lost 5 bases to trimming and J lost 5 bases, with 12 bases between them.

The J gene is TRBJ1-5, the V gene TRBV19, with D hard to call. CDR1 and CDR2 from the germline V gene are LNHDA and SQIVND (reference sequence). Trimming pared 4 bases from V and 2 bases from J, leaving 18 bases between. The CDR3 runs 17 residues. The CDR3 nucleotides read TGTGCCAGTAGTAATTGGGTCGAGGACGTGGGCAATCAGCCCCAGCATTTT. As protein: CASSNWVEDVGNQPQHF.

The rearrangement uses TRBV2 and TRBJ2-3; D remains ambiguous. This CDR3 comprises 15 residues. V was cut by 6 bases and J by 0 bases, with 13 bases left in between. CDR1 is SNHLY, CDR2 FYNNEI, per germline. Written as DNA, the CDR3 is TGTGCCAGCAGGCTGCAGGAGACTAGCACAGATACGCAGTATTTT. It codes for CASRLQETSTDTQYF.

CDR3 sequence: CASSLAGVLANYGYTF. Here the CDR3 DNA reads TGTGCCAGCAGTTTAGCGGGGGTGTTAGCTAACTATGGCTACACCTTC. This chain joins TRBV28 and TRBJ1-2; weak D call: TRBD1 (5 bases). There are 16 residues in the CDR3. V lost 2 bases and J lost 0, with 13 bases in between. CDR1 MDHEN and CDR2 SYDVKM come from the germline V gene.

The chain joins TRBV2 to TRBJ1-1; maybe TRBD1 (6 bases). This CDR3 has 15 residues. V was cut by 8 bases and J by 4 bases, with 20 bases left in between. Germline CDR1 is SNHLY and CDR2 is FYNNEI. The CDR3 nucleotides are TGTGCCAGCGGTTTACAGGGCGTACCGGGCACTGAAGCTTTCTTT. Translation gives CASGLQGVPGTEAFF.

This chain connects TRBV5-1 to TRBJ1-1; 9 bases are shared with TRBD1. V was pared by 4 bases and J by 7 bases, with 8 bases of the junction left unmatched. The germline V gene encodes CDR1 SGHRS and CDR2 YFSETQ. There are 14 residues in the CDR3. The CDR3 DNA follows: TGCGCCAGCAGCCCACAGGGGGCACGGGGTGAAGCTTTCTTT. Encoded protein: CASSPQGARGEAFF. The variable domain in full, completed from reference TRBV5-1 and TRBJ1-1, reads KAGVTQTPRYLIKTRGQQVTLSCSPISGHRSVSWYQQTPGQGLQFLFEYFSETQRNKGNFPGRFSGRQFSNSRSEMNVSTLELGDSALYLCASSPQGARGEAFFGQGTRLTVV.

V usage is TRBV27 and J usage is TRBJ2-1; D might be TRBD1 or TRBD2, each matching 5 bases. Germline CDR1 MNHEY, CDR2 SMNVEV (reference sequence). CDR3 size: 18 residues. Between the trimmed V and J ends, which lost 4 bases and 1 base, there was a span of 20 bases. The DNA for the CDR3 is TGTGCCAGCAGTTCCGTGGTGGGACCTGGGATTTCCTACAATGAGCAGTTCTTC. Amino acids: CASSSVVGPGISYNEQFF.

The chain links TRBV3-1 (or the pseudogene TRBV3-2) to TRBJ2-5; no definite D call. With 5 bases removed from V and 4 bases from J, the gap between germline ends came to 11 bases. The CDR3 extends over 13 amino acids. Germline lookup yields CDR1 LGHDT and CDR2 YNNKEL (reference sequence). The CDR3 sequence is CASSSTFTETQYF. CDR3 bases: TGTGCCAGCAGCTCCACCTTTACAGAGACCCAGTACTTC.

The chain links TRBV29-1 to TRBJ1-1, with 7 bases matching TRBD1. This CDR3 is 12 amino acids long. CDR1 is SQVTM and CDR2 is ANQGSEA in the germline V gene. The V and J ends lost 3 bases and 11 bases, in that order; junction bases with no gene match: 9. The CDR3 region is CSVDRGSMGAFF. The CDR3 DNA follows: TGCAGCGTTGACAGGGGGAGTATGGGTGCTTTCTTT.

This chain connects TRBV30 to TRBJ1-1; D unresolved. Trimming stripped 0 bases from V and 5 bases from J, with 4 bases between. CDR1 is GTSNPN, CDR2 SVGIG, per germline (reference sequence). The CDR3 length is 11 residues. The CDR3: CAWSVGTEAFF. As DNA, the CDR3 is TGTGCCTGGAGTGTAGGGACTGAAGCTTTCTTT.

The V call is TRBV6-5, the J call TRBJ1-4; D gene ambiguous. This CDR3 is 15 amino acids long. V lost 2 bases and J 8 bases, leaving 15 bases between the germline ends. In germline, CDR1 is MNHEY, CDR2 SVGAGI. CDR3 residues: CASSYNPGSGEKLFF. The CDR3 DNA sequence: TGTGCCAGCAGTTACAATCCGGGCTCCGGGGAAAAACTGTTTTTT.

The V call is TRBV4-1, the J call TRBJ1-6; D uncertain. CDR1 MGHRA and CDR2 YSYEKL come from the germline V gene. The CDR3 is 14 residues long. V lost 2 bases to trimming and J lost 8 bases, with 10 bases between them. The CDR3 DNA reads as TGCGCCAGCAGCCAACAACTCCGGGATTCACCCCTCCACTTT. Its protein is CASSQQLRDSPLHF.

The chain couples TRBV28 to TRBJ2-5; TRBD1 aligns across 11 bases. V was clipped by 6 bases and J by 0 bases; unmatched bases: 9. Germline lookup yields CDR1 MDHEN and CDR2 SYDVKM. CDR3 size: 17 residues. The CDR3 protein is CASRTRDRGGYQETQYF. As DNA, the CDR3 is TGTGCCAGCAGGACCCGGGACAGGGGGGGATACCAAGAGACCCAGTACTTC.

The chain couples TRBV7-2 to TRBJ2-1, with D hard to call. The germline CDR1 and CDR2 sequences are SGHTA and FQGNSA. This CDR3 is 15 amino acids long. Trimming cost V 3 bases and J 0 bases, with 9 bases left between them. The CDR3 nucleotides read TGTGCCAGCAGCTTTACAACTGACTCCTACAATGAGCAGTTCTTC. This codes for CASSFTTDSYNEQFF. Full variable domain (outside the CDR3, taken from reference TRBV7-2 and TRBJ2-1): GAGVSQSPSNKVTEKGKDVELRCDPISGHTALYWYRQSLGQGLEFLIYFQGNSAPDKSGLPSDRFSAERTGGSVSTLTIQRTQQEDSAVYLCASSFTTDSYNEQFFGPGTRLTVL.

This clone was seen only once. In nucleotides, the CDR3 is TGTGCCAGCAGTTTAGAAGAAACGGGGGGACTAGATACGCAGTATTTT. It encodes CASSLEETGGLDTQYF. The V call is TRBV28, the J call TRBJ2-3; 7 bases are a match to TRBD2. V lost 2 bases and J lost 5; bases outside the gene matches: 10. Germline-derived CDR1 and CDR2 are MDHEN and SYDVKM. The CDR3 is 16 residues long.

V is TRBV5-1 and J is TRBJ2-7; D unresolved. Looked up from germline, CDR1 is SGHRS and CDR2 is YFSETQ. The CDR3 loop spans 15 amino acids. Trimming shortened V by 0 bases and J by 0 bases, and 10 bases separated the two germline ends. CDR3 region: CASSLESGVSYEQYF. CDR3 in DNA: TGCGCCAGCAGCTTGGAGAGTGGCGTCTCCTACGAGCAGTACTTC.

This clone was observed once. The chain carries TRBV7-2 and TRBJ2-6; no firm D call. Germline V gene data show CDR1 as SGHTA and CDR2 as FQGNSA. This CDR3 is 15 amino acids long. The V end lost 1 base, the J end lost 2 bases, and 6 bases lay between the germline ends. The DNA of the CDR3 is TGTGCCAGCAGCTTAGGAGGACCTGGGGCCAACGTCCTGACTTTC. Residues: CASSLGGPGANVLTF. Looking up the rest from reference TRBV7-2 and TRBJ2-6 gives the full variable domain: GAGVSQSPSNKVTEKGKDVELRCDPISGHTALYWYRQSLGQGLEFLIYFQGNSAPDKSGLPSDRFSAERTGGSVSTLTIQRTQQEDSAVYLCASSLGGPGANVLTFGAGSRLTVL.

The CDR3: CAIENTGHPYGYTF. In nucleotides, the CDR3 is TGTGCCATCGAAAACACGGGTCACCCATACGGCTACACCTTC. J is TRBJ1-2 and V is TRBV10-3; the D is unclear. This CDR3 comprises 14 residues. Deletions cut 8 bases from V and 8 bases from J, with 21 bases between. Germline values: CDR1 ENHRY, CDR2 SYGVKD.

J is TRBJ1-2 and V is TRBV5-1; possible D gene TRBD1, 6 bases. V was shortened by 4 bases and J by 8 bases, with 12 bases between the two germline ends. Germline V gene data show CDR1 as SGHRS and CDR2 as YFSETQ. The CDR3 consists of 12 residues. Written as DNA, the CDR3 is TGCGCCAGCAGCCGGGGGCGGGGAGGCTACACCTTC. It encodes CASSRGRGGYTF.

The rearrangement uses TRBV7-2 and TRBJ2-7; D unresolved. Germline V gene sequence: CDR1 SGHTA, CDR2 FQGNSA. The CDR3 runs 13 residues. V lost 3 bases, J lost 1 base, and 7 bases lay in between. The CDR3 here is CASSFGISYEQYF. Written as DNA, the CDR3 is TGTGCCAGCAGCTTCGGCATATCCTACGAGCAGTACTTC.

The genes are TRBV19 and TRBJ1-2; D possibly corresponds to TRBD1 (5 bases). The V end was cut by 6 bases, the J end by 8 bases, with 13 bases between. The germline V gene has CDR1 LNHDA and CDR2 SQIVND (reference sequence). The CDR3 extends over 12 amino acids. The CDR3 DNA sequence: TGTGCCAGTAGAATGGGGCCAGGGGGCTACACCTTC. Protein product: CASRMGPGGYTF.

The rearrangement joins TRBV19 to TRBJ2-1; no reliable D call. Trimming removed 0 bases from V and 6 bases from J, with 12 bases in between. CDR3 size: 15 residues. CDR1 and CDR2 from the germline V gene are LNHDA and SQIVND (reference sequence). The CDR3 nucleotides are TGTGCCAGTAGTATAGAGAAACTCCCTGCCAATGAGCAGTTCTTC. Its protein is CASSIEKLPANEQFF.